The T cell receptor (beta chain) under discussion was sequenced for a study of T cells in Graves' hyperthyroidism and ophthalmopathy. TCR beta CDR3 regions were amplified from RNA transcripts. The HTBI primer set served for first-round RT-PCR of the TCR CDR3. Via MiXCR, TCRdb re-called the multiplex PCR reads, giving one row per CDR3 protein. The sample lists about 380,000 distinct CDR3 sequences, roughly 18% seen once, with 40% in the top ten. V shed 7 bases, J shed 5 bases, and the junction held 13 bases outside the gene matches. CDR1 is MDHEN and CDR2 is SYDVKM in the germline V gene. CDR3 size: 15 residues. Fresh peripheral blood, 9.5 to 10 ml of it, supplied the PBMCs.

The source of this sequence is a man between 18 and 35 years old with Graves' ophthalmopathy. J is TRBJ2-7 and V is TRBV28; 8 positions match TRBD1. The sample was blood. CDR3 in DNA: TGTGCCAGCATTGGGGCGGGACAGGCCCCCCACGAGCAGTACTTC. Protein product: CASIGAGQAPHEQYF. Using reference TRBV28 and TRBJ2-7 for the parts outside the CDR3, the full variable domain is DVKVTQSSRYLVKRTGEKVFLECVQDMDHENMFWYRQDPGLGLRLIYFSYDVKMKEKGDIPEGYSVSREKKERFSLILESASTNQTSMYLCASIGAGQAPHEQYFGPGTRLTVT.